This TCR beta chain was observed in a study of OX40 agonist ivuxolimab in advanced cancers. As for the study in general: Patient treatment consisted of intravenous ivuxolimab administration every 2 weeks at 0.01 to 10 mg/kg. Study-wide findings and caveats: At 0.1 to 3.0 mg/kg and by week 6, clonal expansion occurred in CD4+ and CD8+ blood T cells. Normalized expansion of T-cell clones was also low for some nonresponders.

There are 15 residues in the CDR3. Trimming took 6 bases from V and 4 from J, leaving 16 bases between them. The germline gives CDR1 MNHNS, CDR2 SASEGT. Only in-frame clones appear in the TCRdb table, and some are missing; sequencing was by immunoSEQ multiplex PCR. The sample shows around 68,000 clones, around 90% of them seen only once. Points on this clone: Its antigen is not known.

The sequencing used CD4+ or CD8+ T cells sorted from blood, collected in a trial of the OX40 agonist ivuxolimab. The source of this sequence is an adult with an advanced solid tumor such as melanoma, head and neck, liver or kidney cancer. The rearrangement links TRBV6-1 to TRBJ1-5, with D maybe TRBD1 (6 bases). This CDR3 reads CASRIGQFGNQPQHF. The DNA for the CDR3 is TGTGCCAGCAGGATAGGACAGTTTGGGAATCAGCCCCAGCATTTT.